The 16 T cell receptor beta chains given below trace back to one sample, sequenced in a study of blood T cell repertoires in COVID-19 (dated by TCRdb to 2020 to 2021). Receptor amplification or capture employed the immunoSEQ multiplex PCR assay. This immuneACCESS table, as held by TCRdb, lists in-frame sequences with V and J called but not all clones. Of the missing ones, under half trace to an unresolved V gene in checked studies; the others have no known cause. Here the sample has 200,000 to 250,000 clones; approximately 78% occur a single time. The top ten clones comprise around 12% of the sample. The sequenced sample was peripheral blood. The source is a woman aged 40 to 50 with acute or convalescent COVID-19.

The chain is built from TRBV25-1 and TRBJ2-3; 7 nucleotides line up with TRBD2. Germline CDR1 reads MGHDK; CDR2 reads SYGVNS. Losses at the gene ends were 5 bases for V and 4 bases for J; bases not matched to a gene: 6. The CDR3 covers 14 residues. The CDR3 sequence is CASSWGGSADTQYF. The CDR3 DNA reads TGTGCCAGCAGTTGGGGAGGGAGCGCAGATACGCAGTATTTT. Supplemented by reference TRBV25-1 and TRBJ2-3, the full variable domain reads EADIYQTPRYLVIGTGKKITLECSQTMGHDKMYWYQQDPGMELHLIHYSYGVNSTEKGDLSSESTVSRIRTEHFPLTLESARPSHTSQYLCASSWGGSADTQYFGPGTRLTVL.

The V gene is TRBV2, the J gene TRBJ2-1; 8 nucleotides agree with TRBD1. The CDR3 is 12 residues long. The V and J ends lost 9 bases and 10 bases, in that order; junction bases with no gene match: 8. The V gene's germline CDR1 is SNHLY and CDR2 FYNNEI. The CDR3 sequence: CASTGQVKEQFF. CDR3 coding DNA: TGTGCCAGTACGGGACAGGTGAAGGAGCAGTTCTTC.

This clone has only one observation. This chain joins TRBV30 and TRBJ1-2; D gene unclear. The germline V and J ends were trimmed by 1 base and 8 bases, with 14 bases remaining between them. CDR3 size: 13 residues. Germline loops: CDR1 GTSNPN, CDR2 SVGIG (reference sequence). In DNA form, the CDR3 reads TGTGCCTGGAGTGAGGGTTGGGGAGTCGGCTACACCTTC. Its protein product is CAWSEGWGVGYTF. Filled out from reference TRBV30 and TRBJ1-2, the complete variable domain reads SQTIHQWPATLVQPVGSPLSLECTVEGTSNPNLYWYRQAAGRGLQLLFYSVGIGQISSEVPQNLSASRPQDRQFILSSKKLLLSDSGFYLCAWSEGWGVGYTFGSGTRLTVV.

This chain links TRBV21-1 with TRBJ2-3; TRBD1, the D gene given by the table, was not confirmed from the DNA. TRBV21-1 is reported as a pseudogene. The CDR3 runs 15 residues. The CDR3 protein is CASSKGCTGTDTQYF. The CDR3 DNA reads TGTGCCAGCAGCAAAGGGTGTACAGGTACAGATACGCAGTATTTT.

The table lists this clone with many counts. This chain uses TRBV3-1 (or the pseudogene TRBV3-2) with TRBJ2-2; 7 bases are a match to TRBD1. Looked up from germline, CDR1 is LGHDT and CDR2 is YNNKEL (reference sequence). Germline trimming cut 5 bases from V and 4 bases from J; bases unmatched to any gene: 7. The CDR3 consists of 15 residues. CDR3 bases: TGTGCCAGCAGCGCTACAGGGGTTTCCACCGGGGAGCTGTTTTTT. This gives the protein CASSATGVSTGELFF.

This chain uses TRBV6-5 with TRBJ1-4; 9 nucleotides match TRBD1. This CDR3 has 12 residues. Trimming took 8 bases from V and 12 from J; bases not matched to a gene: 7. Per germline, CDR1 MNHEY and CDR2 SVGAGI. The CDR3 is CASGSNRGQLFF. CDR3 sequence (DNA): TGTGCCAGCGGGAGCAACAGGGGGCAACTGTTTTTT.

The chain recombines TRBV4-1 with TRBJ2-7, with 11 bases identical to TRBD2. CDR1 is MGHRA and CDR2 is YSYEKL in the germline V gene. Trimming took 2 bases from V and 3 from J; bases not matched to a gene: 0. There are 14 residues in the CDR3. CDR3 nucleotide sequence: TGCGCCAGCAGCCAAACTAGCGGGGGCTACGAGCAGTACTTC. As protein: CASSQTSGGYEQYF.

The rearrangement uses TRBV3-1 (or the pseudogene TRBV3-2) and TRBJ2-2, with D possibly TRBD2 on 6 matching bases. Trimming removed 7 bases from V and 4 bases from J, with 16 bases in between. Germline-derived CDR1 and CDR2 are LGHDT and YNNKEL (reference sequence). This CDR3 has 15 residues. CDR3 loop: CASTLHRGLTGELFF. The CDR3 DNA is TGTGCCAGCACCCTCCACCGGGGACTCACCGGGGAGCTGTTTTTT.

V gene TRBV25-1 combines with J gene TRBJ1-6; possibly TRBD1 for D (6 bases). The germline V gene encodes CDR1 MGHDK and CDR2 SYGVNS. CDR3 size: 15 residues. V shed 0 bases and J shed 6 bases, with 9 bases lying between them. The CDR3 region is CASSEYGRGNSPLHF. In nucleotides, the CDR3 is TGTGCCAGCAGTGAATACGGCAGGGGTAATTCACCCCTCCACTTT.

The chain recombines TRBV5-5 with TRBJ1-4, with no clear D. V lost 0 bases to trimming and J lost 8 bases, with 5 bases between them. In germline, CDR1 is SGHKS, CDR2 YYEKEE (reference sequence). The CDR3 is made up of 12 amino acids. The CDR3 region is CASSLGREKLFF. For the CDR3, the DNA is TGTGCCAGCAGCTTGGGCAGGGAAAAACTGTTTTTT.

V usage is TRBV18 and J usage is TRBJ1-2, with D uncertain. This CDR3 is 16 amino acids long. The germline V gene has CDR1 KGHSH and CDR2 LQKENI. Trimming cost V 0 bases and J 5 bases, with 16 bases left between them. The CDR3 DNA sequence: TGTGCCAGCTCACCACCGGGAGCCCTTCCCTTTTATGGCTACACCTTC. Amino acid sequence: CASSPPGALPFYGYTF.

The genes are TRBV7-2 and TRBJ2-7, with D possibly TRBD2 on 5 matching bases. V was pared by 2 bases and J by 9 bases, with 14 bases between. The CDR3 runs 13 residues. Germline-derived CDR1 and CDR2 are SGHTA and FQGNSA. CDR3: CASSLTDPGGQYF. In nucleotides, the CDR3 is TGTGCCAGCAGCTTAACGGATCCAGGAGGGCAGTACTTC.

The chain uses TRBV7-3 and TRBJ2-2, with 10 bases fitting TRBD1. The ends lost 5 bases at V and 5 bases at J; junction bases unmatched: 11. Germline values: CDR1 SGHTA, CDR2 FQGTGA. The CDR3 consists of 17 residues. As DNA, the CDR3 is TGTGCCAGCAGCGGAAGACAGGGGGCGAGAGAGACCGGGGAGCTGTTTTTT. Translation gives CASSGRQGARETGELFF.

The V call is TRBV9, the J call TRBJ1-1, with D unclear. Trimming shortened V by 3 bases and J by 3 bases, and 12 bases separated the two germline ends. The CDR3 runs to 14 residues. CDR1 and CDR2 from the germline V gene are SGDLS and YYNGEE. In nucleotides, the CDR3 is TGTGCCAGCAGCGAGCAGGTCAGGTACACTGAAGCTTTCTTT. As protein: CASSEQVRYTEAFF.

This chain joins TRBV2 and TRBJ2-4, with 7 bases that match TRBD1. V was pared by 9 bases and J by 5 bases, with 7 bases of the junction left unmatched. Germline V gives CDR1 SNHLY, CDR2 FYNNEI. The CDR3 contains 13 residues. The CDR3 DNA reads as TGTGCCAGTGAAAGGGACAGAGAAAACATTCAGTACTTC. This codes for CASERDRENIQYF.

V gene TRBV2 combines with J gene TRBJ1-1, with D unclear. The CDR3 loop spans 14 amino acids. CDR1 and CDR2 (germline): SNHLY, FYNNEI. V was trimmed by 6 bases and J by 1 base, leaving 12 bases between them. The CDR3 DNA reads TGTGCCAGCAGAAGTCCGCGAGCGAACACTGAAGCTTTCTTT. Its protein is CASRSPRANTEAFF.